Following are 21 T cell receptor beta chains from one sample sequenced in a study of T cells in Graves' hyperthyroidism and ophthalmopathy. The investigators amplified TCR beta CDR3 regions from RNA transcripts. In the first-round RT-PCR of the TCR CDR3, the HTBI primer set was used. Via MiXCR, TCRdb re-called the multiplex PCR reads, giving one row per CDR3 protein. The table records roughly 580,000 distinct CDR3 sequences, 46% of them present only once. Sequencing was carried out using peripheral blood or thyroid tissue (not recorded which). The receptors stem from a young woman with Graves' hyperthyroidism.

This clonotype was counted ten times or more. This chain links TRBV29-1 with TRBJ1-2; 9 bases are shared with TRBD1. Germline loops: CDR1 SQVTM, CDR2 ANQGSEA. J gave up 6 bases and V 5 bases, and 4 bases lay outside the gene matches. The CDR3 is made up of 12 amino acids. Here the CDR3 DNA reads TGCAGCGTTTGGGACAGGGAGAATGGCTACACCTTC. Protein sequence: CSVWDRENGYTF.

This chain uses TRBV7-2 with TRBJ2-5, with D perhaps TRBD2 (5 bases). Trimming removed 6 bases from V and 1 base from J, with 12 bases in between. The CDR3 length is 14 residues. Germline V gives CDR1 SGHTA, CDR2 FQGNSA. The CDR3 reads CASSVTDFQETQYF. CDR3 nucleotide sequence: TGTGCCAGCAGTGTAACGGACTTCCAAGAGACCCAGTACTTC.

There are a few counts of this clonotype. Possible read error: a much larger clone is one base away. The J gene is TRBJ1-5, the V gene TRBV10-3; D gene ambiguous. Germline CDR1 ENHRY, CDR2 SYGVKD. The CDR3 sequence is 10 residues long. V gave up 3 bases and J gave up 12 bases, with 6 bases separating them. This CDR3 is CAISESVQHF. The CDR3 DNA sequence: TGTGCCATCAGTGAATCGGTCCAGCATTTT.

This clonotype was detected many times. The chain uses TRBV14 and TRBJ2-7; D uncertain. CDR1 is SGHDN and CDR2 is FVKESK in the germline V gene. The CDR3 length is 12 residues. The germline V and J ends were trimmed by 0 bases and 5 bases, with 5 bases remaining between them. CDR3: CASSQDWNEQYF. For the CDR3, the DNA is TGTGCCAGCAGCCAAGATTGGAACGAGCAGTACTTC.

The chain is built from TRBV5-4 and TRBJ2-5, with D perhaps given as TRBD1 or TRBD2 (6 bases each). This CDR3 comprises 14 residues. Germline V lookup: CDR1 SGHNT, CDR2 YYREEE (reference sequence). The germline V and J ends were trimmed by 9 bases and 1 base, with 16 bases remaining between them. CDR3 coding DNA: TGTGCCACACTCGGGGGCAGGGGCCAAGAGACCCAGTACTTC. Translated, it gives CATLGGRGQETQYF.

V usage is TRBV29-1 and J usage is TRBJ1-1, with 11 positions matching TRBD1. Germline lookup yields CDR1 SQVTM and CDR2 ANQGSEA. Trimming took 8 bases from V and 3 from J; bases not matched to a gene: 5. The CDR3 extends over 13 amino acids. The CDR3 here is CSFEGQGDTEAFF. In DNA, the CDR3 is TGCAGCTTCGAGGGACAGGGGGACACTGAAGCTTTCTTT.

At least ten counts were recorded for this clonotype. V usage is TRBV25-1 and J usage is TRBJ1-2, with D tentatively TRBD1 (5 bases). V was trimmed by 5 bases and J by 5 bases, leaving 18 bases between them. The germline gives CDR1 MGHDK, CDR2 SYGVNS. CDR3 length equals 15 residues. CDR3 sequence: CASSPLDRESYGYTF. CDR3 sequence (DNA): TGTGCCAGCAGTCCGCTAGACAGAGAAAGTTATGGCTACACCTTC.

This clonotype was counted between two and nine times. This sequence joins TRBV7-9 and TRBJ1-1; 7 nucleotides line up with TRBD1. Germline trimming cut 7 bases from V and 0 bases from J; bases unmatched to any gene: 8. The CDR3 consists of 15 residues. Germline values: CDR1 SEHNR, CDR2 FQNEAQ (reference sequence). This CDR3 reads CASTLRTGLNTEAFF. The CDR3 bases are TGTGCCAGCACTCTAAGGACAGGCCTGAACACTGAAGCTTTCTTT.

In its sample, this clonotype was seen a few times. One end of the junction fails to match germline, which may point to a read error. The V call is TRBV7-2, the J call TRBJ2-7; D is possibly TRBD1 (6 bases). This CDR3 is built from 14 residues. CDR1 SGHTA and CDR2 FQGNSA come from the germline V gene. In DNA form, the CDR3 reads TGTGCCAGTGGCAGGGGTGGGAGCTCCAACGAGCAGTACTTC. The encoded protein is CASGRGGSSNEQYF.

The V call is TRBV9, the J call TRBJ1-1, with a weak D call TRBD1 (5 bases). V lost 7 bases and J lost 4, with 11 bases in between. The germline gives CDR1 SGDLS, CDR2 YYNGEE. The CDR3 is 12 amino acids. The CDR3 loop is CASLPGITEAFF. As DNA, the CDR3 is TGTGCCAGCCTGCCAGGGATCACTGAAGCTTTCTTT.

This clonotype was observed at least ten times. The V gene is TRBV7-2, the J gene TRBJ1-5; 7 bases map to TRBD1. The CDR3 runs 14 residues. Germline V gene lookup returns CDR1 SGHTA and CDR2 FQGNSA. Trimming removed 5 bases from V and 7 bases from J; junction bases left unmatched: 8. This chain's CDR3 is CASSRRQGGQPQHF. The CDR3 region has the DNA TGTGCCAGCAGCCGTAGGCAGGGGGGGCAGCCCCAGCATTTT.

The gene calls are TRBV15 and TRBJ2-5; the D gene is possibly TRBD1 (6 bases). Germline lookup yields CDR1 LNHNV and CDR2 YYDKDF (reference sequence). The germline V and J ends were trimmed by 0 bases and 11 bases, with 13 bases remaining between them. The CDR3 runs 13 residues. CDR3 sequence: CATSRDLGQNQYF. CDR3 coding DNA: TGTGCCACCAGCAGAGATCTAGGACAGAATCAGTACTTC.

The CDR3 spells CASSLPGNRVEEKLFF. As DNA, the CDR3 is TGTGCCAGCAGCCTGCCCGGTAACAGGGTCGAAGAAAAACTGTTTTTT. V usage is TRBV7-4 and J usage is TRBJ1-4, with a possible D match to TRBD1 (6 bases). Germline V gene data show CDR1 as SGHVT and CDR2 as SQSDAQ. Deletions cut 5 bases from V and 8 bases from J, with 21 bases between. CDR3 size: 16 residues. The full variable domain, rest sourced from reference TRBV7-4 and TRBJ1-4, is GAGVSQSPRYKVAKRGRDVALRCDSISGHVTLYWYRQTLGQGSEVLTYSQSDAQRDKSGRPSGRFSAERPERSVSTLKIQRTEQGDSAVYLCASSLPGNRVEEKLFFGSGTQLSVL.

The J gene is TRBJ2-2, the V gene TRBV20-1; 11 nucleotides match TRBD2. V trimming: 0 bases; J trimming: 3 bases; junction bases outside the gene matches: 3. The CDR3 loop spans 16 amino acids. CDR1 and CDR2 (germline): DFQATT, SNEGSKA (reference sequence). The chain's CDR3 is CSARDRLAGYTGELFF. The CDR3 DNA is TGCAGTGCTAGAGATCGACTAGCGGGATACACCGGGGAGCTGTTTTTT.

As for this clonotype: A junction boundary mismatches the germline segment, possibly from a read error. The chain carries TRBV7-9 and TRBJ1-2; 12 positions match TRBD1. The CDR3 runs to 16 residues. In germline, CDR1 is SEHNR, CDR2 FQNEAQ (reference sequence). CDR3 in amino acids: CASSHSTRDRGHGYTF. In DNA form, the CDR3 reads TGCGCCAGCAGCCATTCCACCCGGGACAGGGGGCATGGCTACACCTTC.

This clonotype was counted at least ten times. The chain has TRBV24-1 and TRBJ2-7; D might be TRBD1 or TRBD2, each matching 5 bases. Trimming took off 2 bases at V and 2 bases at J, with 12 bases between the two ends. The germline gives CDR1 KGHDR, CDR2 SFDVKD. The CDR3 sequence is 15 residues long. CDR3 DNA: TGTGCCACCAGTGATTCCCGGGACGGGACCTACGAGCAGTACTTC. Translation: CATSDSRDGTYEQYF.

J is TRBJ2-7 and V is TRBV9, with D unclear. CDR3 length: 14 amino acids. Germline loops: CDR1 SGDLS, CDR2 YYNGEE. The V gene lost 0 bases and the J gene lost 5 bases, with 12 bases spanning the gap. The CDR3 coding sequence is TGTGCCAGCAGCGTAGGAGTTCCGGCCCACGAGCAGTACTTC. This encodes CASSVGVPAHEQYF.

This clonotype was seen a few times. V and J are TRBV30 and TRBJ1-2; unclear D gene. The germline gives CDR1 GTSNPN, CDR2 SVGIG (reference sequence). The CDR3 is 12 amino acids. Trimming took 1 base from V and 0 from J, leaving 3 bases between them. The CDR3 here is CAWSAPNYGYTF. The CDR3 DNA sequence: TGTGCCTGGAGTGCCCCTAACTATGGCTACACCTTC.

The V gene is TRBV7-9, the J gene TRBJ2-1; 11 positions match TRBD1. The CDR3 runs 14 residues. Germline V gene lookup returns CDR1 SEHNR and CDR2 FQNEAQ (reference sequence). After removal of 9 bases from V and 9 bases from J, the junction contained 10 bases not matched to a gene. The CDR3 bases are TGTGCCAGTAGTTCCACCGGGACAGGGGGTGAGCAGTTCTTC. Translation gives CASSSTGTGGEQFF.

There are a few counts of this clonotype. J is TRBJ1-6 and V is TRBV7-2, with 9 positions matching TRBD1. J was trimmed by 6 bases and V by 4 bases; bases with no gene match: 7. The CDR3 runs to 16 residues. From germline, CDR1 is SGHTA and CDR2 FQGNSA. The CDR3 region is CASSSRSDRGNSPLHF. For the CDR3, the DNA is TGTGCCAGCAGCTCACGGTCGGACAGGGGTAATTCACCCCTCCACTTT.

This clonotype was picked up many times. The chain carries TRBV20-1 and TRBJ2-7; D not resolved. This CDR3 is 10 amino acids long. Germline CDR1 reads DFQATT; CDR2 reads SNEGSKA (reference sequence). V dropped 2 bases and J dropped 1 base, with 0 bases sitting between them. CDR3 DNA: TGCAGTGCTAGATCCTACGAGCAGTACTTC. Its protein product is CSARSYEQYF.